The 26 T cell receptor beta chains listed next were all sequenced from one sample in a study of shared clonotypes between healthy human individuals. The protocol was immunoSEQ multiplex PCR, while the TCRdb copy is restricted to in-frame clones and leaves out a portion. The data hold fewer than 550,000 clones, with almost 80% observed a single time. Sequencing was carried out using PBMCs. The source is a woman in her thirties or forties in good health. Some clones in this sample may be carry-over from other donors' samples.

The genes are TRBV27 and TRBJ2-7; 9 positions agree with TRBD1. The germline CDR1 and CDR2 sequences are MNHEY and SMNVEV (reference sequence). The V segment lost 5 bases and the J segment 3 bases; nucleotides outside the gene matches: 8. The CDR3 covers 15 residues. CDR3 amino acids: CASSISGTGYYEQYF. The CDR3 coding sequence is TGTGCCAGCAGTATTTCCGGGACAGGGTACTACGAGCAGTACTTC.

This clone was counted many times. The CDR3 nucleotides read TGTGCCAGCAGTTTCCTCGGGATAGAAGAGACCCAGTACTTC. Amino acid sequence: CASSFLGIEETQYF. The V gene is TRBV28, the J gene TRBJ2-5; the D gene is possibly TRBD2 (5 bases). The CDR3 extends over 14 amino acids. Germline CDR1 and CDR2: MDHEN and SYDVKM. The V gene lost 3 bases and the J gene lost 3 bases, with 11 bases spanning the gap.

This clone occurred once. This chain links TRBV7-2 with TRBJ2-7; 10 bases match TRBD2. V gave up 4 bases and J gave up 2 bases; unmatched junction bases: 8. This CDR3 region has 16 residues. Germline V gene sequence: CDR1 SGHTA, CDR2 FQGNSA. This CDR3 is CASSSGASGSPYEQYF. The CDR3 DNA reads TGTGCCAGCAGCTCCGGGGCTAGCGGGAGCCCCTACGAGCAGTACTTC.

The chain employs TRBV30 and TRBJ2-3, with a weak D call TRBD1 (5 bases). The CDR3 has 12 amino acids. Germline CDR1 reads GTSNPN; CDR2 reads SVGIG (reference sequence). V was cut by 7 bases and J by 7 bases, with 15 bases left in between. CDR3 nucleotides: TGTGCCTTAGGACAACTCGGATATACGCAGTATTTT. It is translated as CALGQLGYTQYF.

As DNA, the CDR3 is TGTGCCAGCAGCTTGGGACTAGCGGGATACAATGAGCAGTTCTTC. This translates into CASSLGLAGYNEQFF. J is TRBJ2-1 and V is TRBV7-3; 13 bases agree with TRBD2. V lost 3 bases, J lost 4 bases, and 0 bases stayed unmatched. The CDR3 contains 15 residues. Germline V lookup: CDR1 SGHTA, CDR2 FQGTGA.

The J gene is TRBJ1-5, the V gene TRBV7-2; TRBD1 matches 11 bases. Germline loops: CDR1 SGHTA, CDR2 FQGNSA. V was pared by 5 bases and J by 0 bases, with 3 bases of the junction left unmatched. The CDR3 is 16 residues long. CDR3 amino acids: CASSQGTGGSNQPQHF. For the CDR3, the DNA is TGTGCCAGCAGCCAGGGGACAGGGGGTAGCAATCAGCCCCAGCATTTT. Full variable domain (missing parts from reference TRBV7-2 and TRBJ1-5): GAGVSQSPSNKVTEKGKDVELRCDPISGHTALYWYRQSLGQGLEFLIYFQGNSAPDKSGLPSDRFSAERTGGSVSTLTIQRTQQEDSAVYLCASSQGTGGSNQPQHFGDGTRLSIL.

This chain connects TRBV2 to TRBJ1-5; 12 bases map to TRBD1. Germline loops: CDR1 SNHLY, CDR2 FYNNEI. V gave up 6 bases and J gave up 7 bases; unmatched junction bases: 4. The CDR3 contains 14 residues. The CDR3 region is CASRGDRGLQPQHF. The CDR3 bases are TGTGCCAGCAGGGGGGACAGGGGGCTGCAGCCCCAGCATTTT.

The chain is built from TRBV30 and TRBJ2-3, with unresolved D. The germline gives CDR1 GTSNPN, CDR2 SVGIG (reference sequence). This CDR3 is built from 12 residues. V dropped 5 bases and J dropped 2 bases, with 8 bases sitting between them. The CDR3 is CAWQTYTDTQYF. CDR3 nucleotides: TGTGCCTGGCAAACCTACACAGATACGCAGTATTTT. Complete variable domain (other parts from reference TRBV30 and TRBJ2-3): SQTIHQWPATLVQPVGSPLSLECTVEGTSNPNLYWYRQAAGRGLQLLFYSVGIGQISSEVPQNLSASRPQDRQFILSSKKLLLSDSGFYLCAWQTYTDTQYFGPGTRLTVL.

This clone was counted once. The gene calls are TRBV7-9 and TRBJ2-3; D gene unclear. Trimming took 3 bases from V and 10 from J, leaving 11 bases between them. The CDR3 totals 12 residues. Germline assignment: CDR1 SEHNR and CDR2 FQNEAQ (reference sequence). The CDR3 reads CASSFEQRPQYF. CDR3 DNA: TGTGCCAGCAGCTTCGAACAGCGCCCGCAGTATTTT. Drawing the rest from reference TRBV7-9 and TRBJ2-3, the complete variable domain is DTGVSQNPRHKITKRGQNVTFRCDPISEHNRLYWYRQTLGQGPEFLTYFQNEAQLEKSRLLSDRFSAERPKGSFSTLEIQRTEQGDSAMYLCASSFEQRPQYFGPGTRLTVL.

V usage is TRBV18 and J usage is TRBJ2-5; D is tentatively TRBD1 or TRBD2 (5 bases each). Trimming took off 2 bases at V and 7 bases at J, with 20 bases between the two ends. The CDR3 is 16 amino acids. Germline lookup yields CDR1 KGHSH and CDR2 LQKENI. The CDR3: CASSPGPRDSGGTQYF. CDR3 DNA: TGTGCCAGCTCACCAGGACCACGTGATAGTGGGGGGACCCAGTACTTC.

CDR3 sequence reads: CASSAHGGSSYNEQFF. The CDR3 nucleotides are TGTGCCAGCAGCGCCCACGGGGGGAGTTCCTACAATGAGCAGTTCTTC. This chain uses TRBV9 with TRBJ2-1; 7 nucleotides align to TRBD2. Germline-derived CDR1 and CDR2 are SGDLS and YYNGEE. This CDR3 region has 16 residues. J was trimmed by 1 base and V by 3 bases; bases with no gene match: 7.

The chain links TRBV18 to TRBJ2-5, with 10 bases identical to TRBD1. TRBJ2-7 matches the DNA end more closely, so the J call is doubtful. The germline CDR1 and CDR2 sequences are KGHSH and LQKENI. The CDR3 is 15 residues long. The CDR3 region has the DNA TGTGCCAGCTCACCATTGGGACAGGGGTCCCACGAGCAGTACTTC. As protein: CASSPLGQGSHEQYF.

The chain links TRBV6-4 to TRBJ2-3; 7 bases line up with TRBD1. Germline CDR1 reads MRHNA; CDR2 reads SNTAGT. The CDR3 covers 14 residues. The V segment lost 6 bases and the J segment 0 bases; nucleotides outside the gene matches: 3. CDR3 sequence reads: CASSRGSSTDTQYF. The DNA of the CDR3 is TGTGCCAGCAGCAGGGGGTCTAGCACAGATACGCAGTATTTT.

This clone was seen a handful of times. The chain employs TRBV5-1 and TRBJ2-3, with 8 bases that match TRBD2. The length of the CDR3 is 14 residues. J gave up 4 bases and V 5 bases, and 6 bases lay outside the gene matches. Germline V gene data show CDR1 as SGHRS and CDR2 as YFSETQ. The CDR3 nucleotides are TGCGCCAGCAGAGACGGGAGGGCTTCAGATACGCAGTATTTT. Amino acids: CASRDGRASDTQYF.

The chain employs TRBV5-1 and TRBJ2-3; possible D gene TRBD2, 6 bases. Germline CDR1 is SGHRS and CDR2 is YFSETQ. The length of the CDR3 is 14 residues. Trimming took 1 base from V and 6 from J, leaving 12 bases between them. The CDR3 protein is CASSLFRREDTQYF. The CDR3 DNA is TGCGCCAGCAGCTTGTTTCGACGGGAGGATACGCAGTATTTT.

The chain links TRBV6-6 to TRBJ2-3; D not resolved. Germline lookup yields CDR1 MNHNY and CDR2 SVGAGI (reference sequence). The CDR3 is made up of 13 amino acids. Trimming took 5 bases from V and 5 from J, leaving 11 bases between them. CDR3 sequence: CASSPHLEDTQYF. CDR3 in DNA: TGTGCCAGCAGTCCTCACTTGGAAGATACGCAGTATTTT.

The CDR3 region has the DNA TGTGCCAGCTCACCACTGACAGGGTCCTACAATGAGCAGTTCTTC. Protein: CASSPLTGSYNEQFF. This sequence joins TRBV18 and TRBJ2-1, with 7 bases matching TRBD1. The CDR3 covers 15 residues. Trimming cost V 1 base and J 1 base; bases outside gene matches: 1. Germline CDR1 reads KGHSH; CDR2 reads LQKENI.

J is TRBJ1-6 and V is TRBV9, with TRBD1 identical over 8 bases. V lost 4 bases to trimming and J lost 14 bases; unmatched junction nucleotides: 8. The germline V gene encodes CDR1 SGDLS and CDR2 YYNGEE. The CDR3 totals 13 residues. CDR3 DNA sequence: TGTGCCAGCAGCACGATCCAGGGGGCATCCCTCCACTTT. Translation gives CASSTIQGASLHF.

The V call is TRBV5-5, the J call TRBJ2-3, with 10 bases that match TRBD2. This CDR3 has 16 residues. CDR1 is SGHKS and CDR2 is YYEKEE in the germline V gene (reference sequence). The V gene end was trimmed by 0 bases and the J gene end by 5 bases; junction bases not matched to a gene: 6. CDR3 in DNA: TGTGCCAGCAGCTTGGGGCGGAGCGGGAGGGTAGATACGCAGTATTTT. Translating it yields CASSLGRSGRVDTQYF.

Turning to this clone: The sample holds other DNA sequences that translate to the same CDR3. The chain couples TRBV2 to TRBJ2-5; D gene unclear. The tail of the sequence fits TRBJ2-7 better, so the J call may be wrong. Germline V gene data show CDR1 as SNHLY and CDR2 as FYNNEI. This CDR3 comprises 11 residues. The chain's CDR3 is CASSGAREQYF. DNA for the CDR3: TGTGCCAGCAGTGGTGCTCGCGAGCAGTACTTC.

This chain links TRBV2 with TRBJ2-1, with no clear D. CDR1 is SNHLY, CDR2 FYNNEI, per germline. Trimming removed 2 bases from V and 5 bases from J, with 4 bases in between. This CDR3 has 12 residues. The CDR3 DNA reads TGTGCCAGCAGTGAAATGGACAATGAGCAGTTCTTC. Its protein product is CASSEMDNEQFF.

This CDR3 is CASSEEATNEKLFF. CDR3 sequence (DNA): TGTGCCAGCAGTGAAGAGGCGACTAATGAAAAACTGTTTTTT. The rearrangement links TRBV6-1 to TRBJ1-4; D ambiguous. CDR1 and CDR2 (germline): MNHNS, SASEGT. V was clipped by 1 base and J by 2 bases, with 5 bases between them. The CDR3 is 14 amino acids.

Here the CDR3 reads CASSLGPHRDQETQYF. CDR3 coding DNA: TGTGCCAGCAGCTTAGGCCCTCACAGGGACCAAGAGACCCAGTACTTC. The V call is TRBV7-3, the J call TRBJ2-5; maybe TRBD1 (6 bases). Trimming removed 2 bases from V and 0 bases from J, with 13 bases in between. Germline CDR1 reads SGHTA; CDR2 reads FQGTGA. This CDR3 is built from 16 residues.

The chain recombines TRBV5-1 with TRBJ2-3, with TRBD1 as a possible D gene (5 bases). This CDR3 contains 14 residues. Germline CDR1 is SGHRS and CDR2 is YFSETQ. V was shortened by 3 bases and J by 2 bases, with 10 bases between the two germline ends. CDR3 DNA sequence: TGCGCCAGCAGCTCGGACACCAACACAGATACGCAGTATTTT. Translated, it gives CASSSDTNTDTQYF. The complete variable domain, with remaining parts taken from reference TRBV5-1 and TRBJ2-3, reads KAGVTQTPRYLIKTRGQQVTLSCSPISGHRSVSWYQQTPGQGLQFLFEYFSETQRNKGNFPGRFSGRQFSNSRSEMNVSTLELGDSALYLCASSSDTNTDTQYFGPGTRLTVL.

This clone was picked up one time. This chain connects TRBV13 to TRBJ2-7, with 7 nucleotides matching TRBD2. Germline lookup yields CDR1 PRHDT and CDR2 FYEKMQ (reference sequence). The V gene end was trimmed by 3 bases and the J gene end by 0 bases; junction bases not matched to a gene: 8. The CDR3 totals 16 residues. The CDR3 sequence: CASSFTLAATSYEQYF. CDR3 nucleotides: TGTGCCAGCAGCTTCACTCTAGCGGCAACCTCCTACGAGCAGTACTTC.

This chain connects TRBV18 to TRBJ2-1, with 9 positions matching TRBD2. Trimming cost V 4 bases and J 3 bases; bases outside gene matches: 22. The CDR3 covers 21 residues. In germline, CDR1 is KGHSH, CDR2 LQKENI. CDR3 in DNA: TGTGCCAGCTCACTAATTGTAGCGGGAGTCCTCACACAACCCGACTACAATGAGCAGTTCTTC. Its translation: CASSLIVAGVLTQPDYNEQFF. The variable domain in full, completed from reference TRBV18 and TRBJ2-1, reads NAGVMQNPRHLVRRRGQEARLRCSPMKGHSHVYWYRQLPEEGLKFMVYLQKENIIDESGMPKERFSAEFPKEGPSILRIQQVVRGDSAAYFCASSLIVAGVLTQPDYNEQFFGPGTRLTVL.